This T cell receptor (beta chain) was found in a study of CD8 T cells in Susac syndrome. Study-level points and caveats: In Susac patients, clonal expansion was not detected in CD4+ cells.

In blood CD8+ and CD4+ T cells, TCR beta underwent sequencing. Reverse transcription of roughly 0.5 to 1 ug RNA used random hexamers. Each CDR3 protein gets one entry after TCRdb re-called the immunoSEQ multiplex PCR reads with MiXCR. The sample holds roughly 250,000 distinct CDR3 sequences; approximately 95% are singletons and the top ten take less than 0.11%. As for this clonotype: The antigen remains undetermined.

This receptor was identified in a human donor with Susac syndrome. The source material was CD4+ T cells from PBMCs.

The chain's CDR3 is CASSRGTYHTDTQYF. The DNA of the CDR3 is TGTGCCAGCAGCCGGGGGACTTACCACACAGATACGCAGTATTTT. The gene calls are TRBV5-4 and TRBJ2-3; tentative D call: TRBD2 (6 bases). The ends were cut back, 4 bases at V and 2 bases at J, with 14 bases in the middle. CDR1 SGHNT and CDR2 YYREEE come from the germline V gene (reference sequence). The CDR3 consists of 15 residues. Supplemented by reference TRBV5-4 and TRBJ2-3, the full variable domain reads ETGVTQSPTHLIKTRGQQVTLRCSSQSGHNTVSWYQQALGQGPQFIFQYYREEENGRGNFPPRFSGLQFPNYSSELNVNALELDDSALYLCASSRGTYHTDTQYFGPGTRLTVL.